This passage covers 27 T cell receptor beta chains from one sample sequenced in a study of blood T cell repertoires in COVID-19. The assay was immunoSEQ multiplex PCR, and TCRdb's table has in-frame clones only and misses some. This table holds about 140,000 clones, approximately 80% found once. The specimen sequenced was PBMCs or T cells enriched from blood (not recorded which). These receptors were taken from a woman aged 18-30 years who had been exposed to COVID-19.

The V call is TRBV9, the J call TRBJ1-4; 11 bases map to TRBD1. CDR1 and CDR2 (germline): SGDLS, YYNGEE. The CDR3 extends over 17 amino acids. The V segment lost 3 bases and the J segment 7 bases; nucleotides outside the gene matches: 11. The CDR3 spells CASSAGGTGGIFEKLFF. The DNA for the CDR3 is TGTGCCAGCAGCGCTGGGGGGACAGGGGGTATATTTGAAAAACTGTTTTTT.

The chain links TRBV6-5 to TRBJ1-2; D not resolved. The ends were cut back, 7 bases at V and 0 bases at J, with 9 bases in the middle. Per germline, CDR1 MNHEY and CDR2 SVGAGI. There are 13 residues in the CDR3. The CDR3 DNA sequence: TGTGCCAGCACCAAAACAGCTAACTATGGCTACACCTTC. Translating it yields CASTKTANYGYTF.

This clone was seen once. V usage is TRBV10-1 and J usage is TRBJ1-5; maybe TRBD1 (6 bases). In germline, CDR1 is WNHNN, CDR2 SYGVQD (reference sequence). V lost 8 bases and J lost 9, with 17 bases in between. The CDR3 spans 13 residues. CDR3 sequence (DNA): TGCGCCAGCCAATACAGGGTACCCCGGCCCCAGCATTTT. This translates into CASQYRVPRPQHF.

The J gene is TRBJ2-7, the V gene TRBV28; TRBD1 aligns across 9 bases. The ends lost 2 bases at V and 2 bases at J; junction bases unmatched: 7. The CDR3 spans 16 residues. Germline values: CDR1 MDHEN, CDR2 SYDVKM. CDR3 region: CASSLRGQGKTYEQYF. In DNA form, the CDR3 reads TGTGCCAGCAGTTTACGAGGACAGGGGAAGACCTACGAGCAGTACTTC.

The genes are TRBV2 and TRBJ1-5; a possible D gene is TRBD1 (6 bases). This CDR3 contains 16 residues. Germline CDR1 and CDR2: SNHLY and FYNNEI. V lost 3 bases to trimming and J lost 0 bases, with 12 bases between them. This chain's CDR3 is CASSDLGGVSNQPQHF. Here the CDR3 DNA reads TGTGCCAGCAGTGACCTAGGGGGGGTTAGCAATCAGCCCCAGCATTTT.

The chain joins TRBV2 to TRBJ2-2, with no clear D. V was clipped by 5 bases and J by 6 bases, with 7 bases between them. CDR1 is SNHLY, CDR2 FYNNEI, per germline. The CDR3 runs 12 residues. In nucleotides, the CDR3 is TGTGCCAGCAGTCAACAGTCCGGGGAGCTGTTTTTT. This sequence encodes CASSQQSGELFF.

The chain combines TRBV24-1 with TRBJ1-2; 10 bases are shared with TRBD1. Germline CDR1 is KGHDR and CDR2 is SFDVKD. The CDR3 consists of 14 residues. V dropped 4 bases and J dropped 7; count of bases not matched to a gene: 5. The CDR3, as DNA: TGTGCCACCAGTGAGACAGGGGGCGCAAGTGGCTACACCTTC. This codes for CATSETGGASGYTF.

This clone has only a few counts. The chain has TRBV2 and TRBJ2-1, with a tentative D call TRBD1 (8 bases). This CDR3 region has 22 residues. The germline gives CDR1 SNHLY, CDR2 FYNNEI. V lost 7 bases to trimming and J lost 4 bases, with 38 bases between them. The CDR3 loop reads CASTPDRTGRFVGTTRYNEQFF. CDR3 coding DNA: TGTGCCAGCACCCCAGACCGGACAGGGCGGTTCGTTGGGACTACACGTTACAATGAGCAGTTCTTC.

This chain joins TRBV27 and TRBJ2-3, with TRBD1 as a possible D gene (5 bases). Looked up from germline, CDR1 is MNHEY and CDR2 is SMNVEV (reference sequence). The CDR3 is 16 residues long. The ends were cut back, 8 bases at V and 2 bases at J, with 20 bases in the middle. CDR3 DNA: TGTGCCAGCCGAAAGGCTCTCCGACAGTCCACAGATACGCAGTATTTT. Encoded protein: CASRKALRQSTDTQYF.

This chain links TRBV28 with TRBJ1-5, with 7 bases aligning to TRBD1. Trimming at V came to 5 bases and at J to 4 bases, leaving 8 bases not matched to a gene. Germline V gives CDR1 MDHEN, CDR2 SYDVKM. The CDR3 totals 15 residues. CDR3 coding DNA: TGTGCCAGCAGTCCAGACAGGGCGCTGAATCAGCCCCAGCATTTT. The encoded protein is CASSPDRALNQPQHF. Combining the CDR3 with reference TRBV28 and TRBJ1-5 gives the whole variable domain DVKVTQSSRYLVKRTGEKVFLECVQDMDHENMFWYRQDPGLGLRLIYFSYDVKMKEKGDIPEGYSVSREKKERFSLILESASTNQTSMYLCASSPDRALNQPQHFGDGTRLSIL.

The chain carries TRBV6-2 or TRBV6-3 and TRBJ1-1; D gene unclear. V lost 2 bases and J lost 4, with 11 bases in between. CDR3 length: 14 amino acids. Germline V gene data show CDR1 as MNHEY and CDR2 as SVGEGT. The CDR3 region is CASSYTLLGTEAFF. As DNA, the CDR3 is TGTGCCAGCAGTTACACACTATTGGGCACTGAAGCTTTCTTT.

The chain is built from TRBV9 and TRBJ1-3; D is perhaps TRBD1 (5 bases). V shed 0 bases and J shed 2 bases, with 9 bases lying between them. The length of the CDR3 is 15 residues. Germline V gives CDR1 SGDLS, CDR2 YYNGEE. The CDR3 here is CASSVEQVAGNTIYF. CDR3 sequence (DNA): TGTGCCAGCAGCGTAGAACAGGTCGCTGGAAACACCATATATTTT. Variable domain in full (rest from reference TRBV9 and TRBJ1-3): DSGVTQTPKHLITATGQRVTLRCSPRSGDLSVYWYQQSLDQGLQFLIQYYNGEERAKGNILERFSAQQFPDLHSELNLSSLELGDSALYFCASSVEQVAGNTIYFGEGSWLTVV.

The table lists this clone with a few counts. This sequence joins TRBV20-1 and TRBJ2-6; TRBD2 might be the D (6 bases). This CDR3 is 14 amino acids long. V was shortened by 3 bases and J by 3 bases, with 9 bases between the two germline ends. Germline values: CDR1 DFQATT, CDR2 SNEGSKA (reference sequence). CDR3 in amino acids: CSASKEGGANVLTF. The CDR3 DNA is TGCAGTGCTAGTAAGGAGGGTGGGGCCAACGTCCTGACTTTC.

A single count supports this clone. The chain employs TRBV27 and TRBJ1-5; TRBD1 might be the D (6 bases). Germline CDR1 reads MNHEY; CDR2 reads SMNVEV (reference sequence). CDR3 length equals 14 residues. Trimming removed 3 bases from V and 7 bases from J, with 13 bases in between. The CDR3 DNA reads as TGTGCCAGCAGTTTCAGACAGGATCGCCAGCCCCAGCATTTT. Amino acid sequence: CASSFRQDRQPQHF.

The V and J genes are TRBV19 and TRBJ2-7, with 7 positions matching TRBD1. V lost 4 bases to trimming and J lost 0 bases; unmatched junction nucleotides: 6. Germline V lookup: CDR1 LNHDA, CDR2 SQIVND (reference sequence). CDR3 length: 15 amino acids. The CDR3: CASSTSGTASYEQYF. The DNA for the CDR3 is TGTGCCAGTAGTACGTCCGGGACAGCCTCCTACGAGCAGTACTTC.

The chain joins TRBV6-6 to TRBJ1-3; D remains ambiguous. V shed 5 bases and J shed 0 bases, with 8 bases lying between them. The CDR3 has 14 amino acids. Germline CDR1 and CDR2: MNHNY and SVGAGI (reference sequence). DNA of the CDR3: TGTGCCAGCAGTCGGTTATACTCTGGAAACACCATATATTTT. It is translated as CASSRLYSGNTIYF.

The rearrangement joins TRBV29-1 to TRBJ1-1, with 12 bases matching TRBD1. The CDR3 spans 15 residues. V shed 4 bases and J 4 bases; nucleotides not matched to a gene: 7. The germline gives CDR1 SQVTM, CDR2 ANQGSEA. CDR3 bases: TGCAGCGTTGGGAGGGACAGGGGGCCGGGCACTGAAGCTTTCTTT. Residues: CSVGRDRGPGTEAFF.

The rearrangement links TRBV5-1 to TRBJ1-2; 7 bases are shared with TRBD1. Trimming cost V 5 bases and J 3 bases; bases outside gene matches: 7. The CDR3 consists of 14 residues. Germline CDR1 is SGHRS and CDR2 is YFSETQ. CDR3 loop: CASRATGPDYGYTF. The CDR3 DNA follows: TGCGCCAGCAGGGCGACAGGGCCTGACTATGGCTACACCTTC.

The chain links TRBV27 to TRBJ1-6; no reliable D call. The CDR3 is made up of 15 amino acids. V gave up 6 bases and J gave up 0 bases, with 9 bases separating them. From germline, CDR1 is MNHEY and CDR2 SMNVEV (reference sequence). In DNA form, the CDR3 reads TGTGCCAGCAGGTCCGCTAGCTCCTATAATTCACCCCTCCACTTT. It yields the protein CASRSASSYNSPLHF.

The CDR3 loop reads CASSLSGTGWHQPQHF. DNA of the CDR3: TGTGCCAGCAGTTTATCCGGGACAGGGTGGCATCAGCCCCAGCATTTT. The chain recombines TRBV28 with TRBJ1-5; 9 bases are a match to TRBD1. The CDR3 sequence is 16 residues long. From germline, CDR1 is MDHEN and CDR2 SYDVKM. V shed 1 base and J 5 bases; nucleotides not matched to a gene: 6.

The chain has TRBV7-9 and TRBJ2-1, with a possible D match to TRBD2 (5 bases). Trimming pared 0 bases from V and 8 bases from J, leaving 11 bases between. This CDR3 region has 14 residues. Germline V gene sequence: CDR1 SEHNR, CDR2 FQNEAQ (reference sequence). The CDR3, as DNA: TGTGCCAGCAGCTTAGCGATACTAGTCGATGAGCAGTTCTTC. Its protein is CASSLAILVDEQFF.

In DNA, the CDR3 is TGTGCCAGCAGCTTTAGGGACAGCTTACTAACATCGCCATACAATGAGCAGTTCTTC. This translates into CASSFRDSLLTSPYNEQFF. The rearrangement joins TRBV11-2 to TRBJ2-1; the match to TRBD1 covers 7 bases. The CDR3 has 19 residues. CDR1 is SGHAT, CDR2 FQNNGV, per germline. J lost 4 bases, V lost 3 bases, and 18 bases had no gene match.

This clone showed up just once. The genes are TRBV10-3 and TRBJ2-3; no definite D call. The CDR3 spans 16 residues. Germline CDR1 ENHRY, CDR2 SYGVKD. V lost 4 bases to trimming and J lost 0 bases, with 14 bases between them. This chain's CDR3 is CAISVKQSTSTDTQYF. In DNA form, the CDR3 reads TGTGCCATCAGTGTTAAACAGTCTACTAGCACAGATACGCAGTATTTT.

The sample holds one count of this clone. The CDR3 sequence: CAIRERGADTQYF. CDR3 nucleotides: TGTGCCATCCGGGAGAGAGGGGCAGATACGCAGTATTTT. The gene calls are TRBV2 and TRBJ2-3; D perhaps matches TRBD2 (6 bases). CDR3 size: 13 residues. Trimming stripped 10 bases from V and 4 bases from J, with 15 bases between. The germline V gene encodes CDR1 SNHLY and CDR2 FYNNEI.

The chain's CDR3 is CASSRGQGGYEQYF. The CDR3 DNA reads TGTGCCAGCAGTAGGGGACAGGGGGGCTACGAGCAGTACTTC. The rearrangement links TRBV27 to TRBJ2-7, with 11 bases matching TRBD1. Germline-derived CDR1 and CDR2 are MNHEY and SMNVEV (reference sequence). The CDR3 has 14 amino acids. After removal of 5 bases from V and 3 bases from J, the junction contained 3 bases not matched to a gene.

This clone was seen a single time. V is TRBV4-2 and J is TRBJ1-3; 8 bases are a match to TRBD1. The trim removed 1 base at V and 5 bases at J, leaving 1 base unmatched. CDR3 length: 14 residues. The germline V gene encodes CDR1 LGHNA and CDR2 YNFKEQ. The CDR3 nucleotides read TGTGCCAGCAGCCAAGGACAGGGGAGAAACACCATATATTTT. Its translation is CASSQGQGRNTIYF.

The chain uses TRBV11-2 and TRBJ1-1; no clear D gene. Germline V gives CDR1 SGHAT, CDR2 FQNNGV. This CDR3 spans 13 amino acids. V was clipped by 0 bases and J by 6 bases, with 8 bases between them. DNA for the CDR3: TGTGCCAGCAGCTTAGAATCCGGAGCTGAAGCTTTCTTT. Amino acid sequence: CASSLESGAEAFF. Using reference TRBV11-2 and TRBJ1-1 for the parts outside the CDR3, the full variable domain is EAGVAQSPRYKIIEKRQSVAFWCNPISGHATLYWYQQILGQGPKLLIQFQNNGVVDDSQLPKDRFSAERLKGVDSTLKIQPAKLEDSAVYLCASSLESGAEAFFGQGTRLTVV.